This T cell receptor (beta chain) came from a study of metastatic and nonmetastatic thyroid tumors. Looking at the study overall: Repertoire data that came from the blood and tumor or nodule tissue of malignant and benign thyroid patients were compared. General study findings and limits: Malignant thyroid tumors reportedly exceeded benign nodules significantly in TCR beta diversity, with the difference appearing in blood and tumor.

Original handling: Differences in CDR3 between clinicopathological groups were drawn on to build a classifier intended to discriminate distant-metastatic papillary thyroid cancer patients. TCRdb redid the clone calls on the PCR reads using MiXCR. The authors' filters were not applied to this entry. The sample shows roughly 7,000 clones, less than 30% of them seen only once. The CDR3 extends over 15 amino acids. Germline loops: CDR1 MNHEY, CDR2 SVGAGI. V gave up 2 bases and J gave up 0 bases; unmatched junction bases: 0. This clone is termed medium-sized. Its antigen is unidentified. Prior to thyroid surgery, none of the patients had received any treatment.

The chain joins TRBV6-5 to TRBJ2-7, with 11 bases aligning to TRBD2. The sample consisted of tumor tissue. This sequence was found in a female donor with papillary thyroid cancer or a benign thyroid nodule (not recorded which). Some clones in this sample may be carry-over from other donors' samples. The CDR3 nucleotides are TGTGCCAGCAGTTACACTAGCGGGGGCTCCTACGAGCAGTACTTC. Translation: CASSYTSGGSYEQYF.